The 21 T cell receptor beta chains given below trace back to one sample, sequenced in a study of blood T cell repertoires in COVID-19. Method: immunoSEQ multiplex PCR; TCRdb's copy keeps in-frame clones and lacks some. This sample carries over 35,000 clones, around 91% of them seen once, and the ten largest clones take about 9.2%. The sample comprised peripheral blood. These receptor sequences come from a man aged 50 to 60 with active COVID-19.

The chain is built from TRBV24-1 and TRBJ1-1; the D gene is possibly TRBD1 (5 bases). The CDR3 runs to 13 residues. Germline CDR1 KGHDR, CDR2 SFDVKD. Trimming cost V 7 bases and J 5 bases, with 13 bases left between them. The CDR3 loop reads CATRRRGGTEAFF. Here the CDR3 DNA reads TGTGCCACCAGAAGAAGGGGAGGTACTGAAGCTTTCTTT.

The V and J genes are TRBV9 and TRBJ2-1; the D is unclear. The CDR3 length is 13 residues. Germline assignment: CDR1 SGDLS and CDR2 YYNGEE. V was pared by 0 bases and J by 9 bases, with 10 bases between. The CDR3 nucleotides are TGTGCCAGCAGCGTAGCTACGTCGCGTGAGCAGTTCTTC. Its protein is CASSVATSREQFF. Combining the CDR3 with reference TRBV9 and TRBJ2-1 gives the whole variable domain DSGVTQTPKHLITATGQRVTLRCSPRSGDLSVYWYQQSLDQGLQFLIQYYNGEERAKGNILERFSAQQFPDLHSELNLSSLELGDSALYFCASSVATSREQFFGPGTRLTVL.

CDR3 nucleotides: TGTGCCAGCAGCTTATCGGCAGGGGGCCTCGGCAATCAGCCCCAGCATTTT. This translates into CASSLSAGGLGNQPQHF. This chain joins TRBV7-8 and TRBJ1-5, with 8 bases lining up with TRBD1. Trimming at V came to 2 bases and at J to 2 bases, leaving 8 bases not matched to a gene. Germline values: CDR1 SGHVS, CDR2 FQNEAQ. CDR3 length equals 17 residues.

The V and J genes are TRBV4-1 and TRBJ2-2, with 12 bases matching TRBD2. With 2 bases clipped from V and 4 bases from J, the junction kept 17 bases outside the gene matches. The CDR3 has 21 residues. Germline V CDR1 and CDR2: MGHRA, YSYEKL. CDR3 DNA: TGCGCCAGCAGCCAATCTCGCCGACTAGCGGGGGTAAGAGGTATCACCGGGGAGCTGTTTTTT. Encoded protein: CASSQSRRLAGVRGITGELFF.

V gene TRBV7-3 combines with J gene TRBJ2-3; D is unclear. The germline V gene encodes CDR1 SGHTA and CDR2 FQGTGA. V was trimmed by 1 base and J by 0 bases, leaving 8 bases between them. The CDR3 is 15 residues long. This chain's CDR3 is CASSLSWLSTDTQYF. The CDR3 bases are TGTGCCAGCAGCTTAAGCTGGCTGAGCACAGATACGCAGTATTTT.

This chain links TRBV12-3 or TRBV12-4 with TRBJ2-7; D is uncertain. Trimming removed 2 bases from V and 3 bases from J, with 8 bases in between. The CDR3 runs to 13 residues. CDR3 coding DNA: TGTGCCAGCAGTTTATACGAGGACTACGAGCAGTACTTC. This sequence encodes CASSLYEDYEQYF.

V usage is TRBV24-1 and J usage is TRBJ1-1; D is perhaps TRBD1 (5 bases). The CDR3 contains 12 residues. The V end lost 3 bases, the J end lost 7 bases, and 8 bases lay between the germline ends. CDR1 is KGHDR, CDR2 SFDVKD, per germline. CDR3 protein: CATSDLTGEAFF. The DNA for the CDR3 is TGTGCCACCAGTGATCTAACAGGTGAAGCTTTCTTT.

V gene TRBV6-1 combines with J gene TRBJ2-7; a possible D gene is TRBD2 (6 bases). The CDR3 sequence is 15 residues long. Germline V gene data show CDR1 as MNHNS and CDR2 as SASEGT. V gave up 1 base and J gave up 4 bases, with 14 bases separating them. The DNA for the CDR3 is TGTGCCAGCAGTGAAGAGGCGGGGATCCTATACGAGCAGTACTTC. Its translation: CASSEEAGILYEQYF.

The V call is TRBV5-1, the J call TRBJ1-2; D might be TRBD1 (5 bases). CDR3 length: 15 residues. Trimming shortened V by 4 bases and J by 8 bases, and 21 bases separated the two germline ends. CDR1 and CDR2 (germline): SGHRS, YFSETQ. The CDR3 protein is CASSPRDPDREGYTF. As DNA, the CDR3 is TGCGCCAGCAGCCCGCGGGACCCTGATAGAGAAGGCTACACCTTC.

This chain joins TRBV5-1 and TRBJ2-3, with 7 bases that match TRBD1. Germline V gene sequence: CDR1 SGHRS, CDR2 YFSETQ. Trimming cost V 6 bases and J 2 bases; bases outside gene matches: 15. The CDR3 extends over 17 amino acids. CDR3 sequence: CASIWGITGADTDTQYF. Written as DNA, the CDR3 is TGCGCCAGCATATGGGGAATCACAGGGGCCGACACAGATACGCAGTATTTT.

This CDR3 reads CASSLGATGQETQYF. DNA for the CDR3: TGTGCCAGCAGTTTAGGAGCGACAGGCCAAGAGACCCAGTACTTC. This chain links TRBV28 with TRBJ2-5; tentatively, D is TRBD1 (6 bases). The germline V and J ends were trimmed by 2 bases and 1 base, with 11 bases remaining between them. This CDR3 comprises 15 residues. CDR1 and CDR2 from the germline V gene are MDHEN and SYDVKM. The full variable domain, completed using reference TRBV28 and TRBJ2-5, is DVKVTQSSRYLVKRTGEKVFLECVQDMDHENMFWYRQDPGLGLRLIYFSYDVKMKEKGDIPEGYSVSREKKERFSLILESASTNQTSMYLCASSLGATGQETQYFGPGTRLLVL.

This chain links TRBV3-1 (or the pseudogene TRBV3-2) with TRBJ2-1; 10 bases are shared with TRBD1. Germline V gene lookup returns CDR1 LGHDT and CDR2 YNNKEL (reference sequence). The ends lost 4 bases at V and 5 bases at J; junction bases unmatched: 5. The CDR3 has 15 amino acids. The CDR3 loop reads CASSPDRGFNNEQFF. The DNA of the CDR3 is TGTGCCAGCAGCCCGGACAGGGGGTTCAACAATGAGCAGTTCTTC.

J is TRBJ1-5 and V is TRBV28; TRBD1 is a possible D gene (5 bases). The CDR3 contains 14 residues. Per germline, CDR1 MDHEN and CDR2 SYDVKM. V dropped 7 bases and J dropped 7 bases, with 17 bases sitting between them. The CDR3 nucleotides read TGTGCCAGCACTCCGGGGGGGTCTGGGCAGCCCCAGCATTTT. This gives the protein CASTPGGSGQPQHF. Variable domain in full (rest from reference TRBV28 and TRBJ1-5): DVKVTQSSRYLVKRTGEKVFLECVQDMDHENMFWYRQDPGLGLRLIYFSYDVKMKEKGDIPEGYSVSREKKERFSLILESASTNQTSMYLCASTPGGSGQPQHFGDGTRLSIL.

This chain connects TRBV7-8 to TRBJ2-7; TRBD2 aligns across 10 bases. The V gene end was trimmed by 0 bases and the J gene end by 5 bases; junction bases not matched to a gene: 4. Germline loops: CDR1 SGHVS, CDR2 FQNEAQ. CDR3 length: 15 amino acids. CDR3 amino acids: CASSLASGRYDEQYF. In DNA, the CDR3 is TGTGCCAGCAGCTTAGCTAGCGGGAGGTACGACGAGCAGTACTTC.

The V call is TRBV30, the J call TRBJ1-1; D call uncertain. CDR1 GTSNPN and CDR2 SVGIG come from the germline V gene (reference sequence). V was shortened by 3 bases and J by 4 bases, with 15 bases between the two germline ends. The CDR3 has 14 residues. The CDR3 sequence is CAWRGSPAGTEAFF. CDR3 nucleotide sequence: TGTGCCTGGAGGGGATCCCCGGCGGGCACTGAAGCTTTCTTT.

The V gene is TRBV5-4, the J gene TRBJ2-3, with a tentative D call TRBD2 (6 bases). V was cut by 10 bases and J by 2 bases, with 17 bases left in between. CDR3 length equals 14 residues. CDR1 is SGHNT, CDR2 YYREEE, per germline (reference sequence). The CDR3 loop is CAGRRDLTTDTQYF. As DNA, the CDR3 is TGTGCCGGGAGGCGGGACCTTACCACAGATACGCAGTATTTT.

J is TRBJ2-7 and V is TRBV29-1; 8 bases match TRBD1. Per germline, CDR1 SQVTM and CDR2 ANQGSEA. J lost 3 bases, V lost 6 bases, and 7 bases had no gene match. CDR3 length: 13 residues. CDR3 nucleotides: TGCAGCGTCAGACAGGACAGGGACTACGAGCAGTACTTC. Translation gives CSVRQDRDYEQYF.

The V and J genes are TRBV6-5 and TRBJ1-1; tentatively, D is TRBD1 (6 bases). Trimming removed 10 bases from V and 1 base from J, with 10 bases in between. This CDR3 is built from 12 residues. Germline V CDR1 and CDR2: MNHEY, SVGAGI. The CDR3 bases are TGTGCCACCAGAGGGGGGAACACTGAAGCTTTCTTT. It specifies CATRGGNTEAFF.

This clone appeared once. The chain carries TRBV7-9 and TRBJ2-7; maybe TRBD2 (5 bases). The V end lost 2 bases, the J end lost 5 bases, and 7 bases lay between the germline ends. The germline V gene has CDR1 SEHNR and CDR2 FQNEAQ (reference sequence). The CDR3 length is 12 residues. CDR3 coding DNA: TGTGCCAGCAGCTTACTCGGGGACGAGCAGTACTTC. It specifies CASSLLGDEQYF. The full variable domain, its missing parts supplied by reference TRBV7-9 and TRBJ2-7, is DTGVSQNPRHKITKRGQNVTFRCDPISEHNRLYWYRQTLGQGPEFLTYFQNEAQLEKSRLLSDRFSAERPKGSFSTLEIQRTEQGDSAMYLCASSLLGDEQYFGPGTRLTVT.

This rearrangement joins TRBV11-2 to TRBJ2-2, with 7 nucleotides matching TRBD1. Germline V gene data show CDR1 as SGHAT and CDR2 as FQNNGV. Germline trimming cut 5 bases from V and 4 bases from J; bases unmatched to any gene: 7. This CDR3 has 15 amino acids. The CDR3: CASSLTGITTGELFF. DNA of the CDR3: TGTGCCAGCAGCCTGACAGGGATCACCACCGGGGAGCTGTTTTTT.

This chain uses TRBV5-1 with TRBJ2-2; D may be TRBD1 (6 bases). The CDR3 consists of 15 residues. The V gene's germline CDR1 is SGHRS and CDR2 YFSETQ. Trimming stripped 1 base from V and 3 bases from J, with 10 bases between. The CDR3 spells CASSLRPGDTGELFF. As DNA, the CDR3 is TGCGCCAGCAGCTTGCGGCCAGGGGACACCGGGGAGCTGTTTTTT.